These 9 T cell receptor beta chains share one sample of origin, sequenced in a study of blood T cell repertoires in COVID-19. Data came from immunoSEQ multiplex PCR; TCRdb stores just in-frame clones and leaves some out. The sample carries about 76,000 clones, approximately 90% recorded once. The source material was peripheral blood. The receptors come from a human donor in a cohort sampled during active COVID-19.

The V and J genes are TRBV5-1 and TRBJ1-1; the match to TRBD1 covers 10 bases. Germline lookup yields CDR1 SGHRS and CDR2 YFSETQ. V gave up 4 bases and J gave up 8 bases; unmatched junction bases: 11. The CDR3 contains 15 residues. The CDR3 nucleotides are TGCGCCAGCAGCGAAACCGGGACAGGGGCACCCGAAGCTTTCTTT. The encoded protein is CASSETGTGAPEAFF.

The CDR3 DNA reads TGCGCCAGCAGCTTAACCGGGACAGGTACCTACGAGCAGTACTTC. Protein: CASSLTGTGTYEQYF. The V gene is TRBV5-1, the J gene TRBJ2-7, with 8 bases identical to TRBD1. The CDR3 is made up of 15 amino acids. J gave up 2 bases and V 2 bases, and 6 bases lay outside the gene matches. The germline gives CDR1 SGHRS, CDR2 YFSETQ.

In this sample, this clone turned up a few times. The rearrangement uses TRBV27 and TRBJ1-2, with 9 positions matching TRBD1. V lost 3 bases, J lost 8 bases, and 13 bases stayed unmatched. This CDR3 contains 16 residues. Germline CDR1 and CDR2: MNHEY and SMNVEV (reference sequence). CDR3 sequence: CASSLGRGQGLRGYTF. The CDR3 DNA reads TGTGCCAGCAGTTTGGGGCGGGGACAGGGTCTGCGCGGCTACACCTTC.

The chain combines TRBV7-9 with TRBJ2-1, with 7 nucleotides matching TRBD1. The V segment lost 4 bases and the J segment 2 bases; nucleotides outside the gene matches: 11. The CDR3 totals 17 residues. Germline V gene data show CDR1 as SEHNR and CDR2 as FQNEAQ (reference sequence). The CDR3 is CASSSSRGTLAYNEQFF. The DNA for the CDR3 is TGTGCCAGCAGCTCATCCAGGGGGACCCTCGCCTACAATGAGCAGTTCTTC.

The V and J genes are TRBV5-5 and TRBJ2-3; 9 bases align to TRBD2. Trimming cost V 7 bases and J 4 bases; bases outside gene matches: 4. Per germline, CDR1 SGHKS and CDR2 YYEKEE (reference sequence). The CDR3 is 13 residues long. The CDR3 DNA sequence: TGTGCCAGCTTGGGACTAGCCTCAGATACGCAGTATTTT. Its translation is CASLGLASDTQYF.

The chain couples TRBV7-2 to TRBJ1-1; the D gene is possibly TRBD1 (6 bases). This CDR3 spans 14 amino acids. The ends were cut back, 2 bases at V and 0 bases at J, with 7 bases in the middle. Per germline, CDR1 SGHTA and CDR2 FQGNSA. The CDR3 sequence: CASSLHRVNTEAFF. CDR3 nucleotide sequence: TGTGCCAGCAGCTTACACAGGGTGAACACTGAAGCTTTCTTT.

The DNA of the CDR3 is TGTGCCAGCAGCTCCCAACTGGGGCCTTCACCCCTCCACTTT. This sequence encodes CASSSQLGPSPLHF. The chain carries TRBV9 and TRBJ1-6; tentative D call: TRBD1 (5 bases). V lost 4 bases to trimming and J lost 9 bases, with 14 bases between them. The V gene's germline CDR1 is SGDLS and CDR2 YYNGEE. The CDR3 loop spans 14 amino acids.

The chain recombines TRBV5-5 with TRBJ1-4; the D is unclear. This CDR3 has 13 amino acids. Germline CDR1 and CDR2: SGHKS and YYEKEE (reference sequence). V lost 7 bases and J 1 base, leaving 8 bases between the germline ends. DNA of the CDR3: TGTGCCAGCCAGACAAGAACTAATGAAAAACTGTTTTTT. It specifies CASQTRTNEKLFF.

The V and J genes are TRBV6-5 and TRBJ1-2, with D unclear. Germline V lookup: CDR1 MNHEY, CDR2 SVGAGI. The CDR3 sequence is 13 residues long. Between the trimmed V and J ends, which lost 4 bases and 5 bases, there was a span of 11 bases. The CDR3, as DNA: TGTGCCAGCAGTTCCCCAGCGGCGTATGGCTACACCTTC. Protein product: CASSSPAAYGYTF.